This is a list of T cell receptor beta chains from one sample in a study of blood T cell repertoires in COVID-19. Method: immunoSEQ multiplex PCR; TCRdb's copy keeps in-frame clones and lacks some. The sample lists around 100,000 clones; about four fifths were seen once. Sample: peripheral blood. The receptors originated from a woman between 40 and 55 years old with acute or convalescent COVID-19. CDR3s include the opening cysteine and the closing phenylalanine or tryptophan. Fields, in order: V gene, clone size, J gene, D gene, CDR3 protein, CDR3 DNA. The D gene is left open where the match is weak. Size values are once, few and many counts, or a class for expanded clones, and some rows have none.

V: TRBV20-1
size: .
J: TRBJ1-4
D: .
CDR3: CSGTANEKLFF
DNA: TGCAGTGGCACAGCCAATGAAAAACTGTTTTTT

V: TRBV13
size: .
J: TRBJ2-6
D: TRBD2
CDR3: CASSLRLAGNSGANVLTF
DNA: TGTGCCAGCAGCTTAAGACTAGCGGGGAACTCTGGGGCCAACGTCCTGACTTTC

V: TRBV4-1
size: few
J: TRBJ1-4
D: TRBD1
CDR3: CASSPYTGQGDEKLFF
DNA: TGCGCCAGCAGCCCCTATACGGGACAGGGAGATGAAAAACTGTTTTTT

V: TRBV6-2/TRBV6-3
size: .
J: TRBJ2-7
D: TRBD1
CDR3: CASSYSITLGTGNPKGQYF
DNA: TGTGCCAGCAGTTACTCGATCACCCTTGGGACAGGGAACCCTAAAGGCCAGTACTTC

V: TRBV2
size: .
J: TRBJ1-3
D: TRBD1
CDR3: CASRRQGQGNTIYF
DNA: TGTGCCAGCAGGAGACAGGGGCAGGGGAACACCATATATTTT

V: TRBV10-3
size: .
J: TRBJ1-2
D: TRBD1
CDR3: CAISESRQGASNYGYTF
DNA: TGTGCCATCAGTGAGTCGCGACAGGGGGCGTCTAACTATGGCTACACCTTC

V: TRBV29-1
size: .
J: TRBJ1-4
D: .
CDR3: CSVVVGGLLDEKLFF
DNA: TGCAGCGTTGTAGTAGGCGGGCTTTTGGATGAAAAACTGTTTTTT

V: TRBV7-3
size: once
J: TRBJ2-5
D: .
CDR3: CASSLTGTSRETQYF
DNA: TGTGCCAGCAGCTTAACGGGCACTAGCCGAGAGACCCAGTACTTC

V: TRBV6-1
size: .
J: TRBJ2-1
D: TRBD2
CDR3: CASSEARLAGGREQFF
DNA: TGTGCCAGCAGTGAAGCGCGACTAGCGGGGGGGCGGGAGCAGTTCTTC

V: TRBV19
size: .
J: TRBJ1-5
D: .
CDR3: CASSPRQEHQPQHF
DNA: TGTGCCAGTAGCCCTAGACAGGAACATCAGCCCCAGCATTTT

V: TRBV7-7
size: .
J: TRBJ1-5
D: .
CDR3: CASSLAPNQPQHF
DNA: TGTGCCAGCAGCCTAGCCCCAAATCAGCCCCAGCATTTT

V: TRBV30
size: .
J: TRBJ1-5
D: .
CDR3: CAWSGGQHQPQHF
DNA: TGTGCCTGGAGTGGGGGGCAGCATCAGCCCCAGCATTTT

V: TRBV30
size: .
J: TRBJ1-2
D: TRBD1
CDR3: CAWSVQGANGYTF
DNA: TGTGCCTGGAGTGTACAGGGGGCGAATGGCTACACCTTC

V: TRBV18
size: few
J: TRBJ1-4
D: TRBD1
CDR3: CASSTHRGTTNEKLFF
DNA: TGTGCCAGCTCGACCCACAGGGGAACAACTAATGAAAAACTGTTTTTT

V: TRBV30
size: .
J: TRBJ1-5
D: TRBD1
CDR3: CAWSRDRGNQPQHF
DNA: TGTGCCTGGAGCCGGGACAGAGGCAATCAGCCCCAGCATTTT

V: TRBV3-1/TRBV3-2
size: .
J: TRBJ2-7
D: TRBD1
CDR3: CASSRGDWGQGVDEQYF
DNA: TGTGCCAGCAGCCGCGGAGACTGGGGACAGGGTGTCGACGAGCAGTACTTC

V: TRBV9
size: .
J: TRBJ2-7
D: TRBD2
CDR3: CASSRGGGTSSYEQYF
DNA: TGTGCCAGCAGCCGGGGGGGCGGGACAAGCTCCTACGAGCAGTACTTC

V: TRBV18
size: .
J: TRBJ1-6
D: .
CDR3: CASSHDRLNSPLHF
DNA: TGTGCCAGCTCACACGACAGACTCAATTCACCCCTCCACTTT

V: TRBV27
size: .
J: TRBJ1-6
D: .
CDR3: CASRSGDSYNSPLHF
DNA: TGTGCCAGCAGGTCGGGGGACTCCTATAATTCACCCCTCCACTTT

V: TRBV7-9
size: few
J: TRBJ1-4
D: .
CDR3: CASSFISESEKLFF
DNA: TGTGCCAGCAGCTTTATCAGCGAATCCGAAAAACTGTTTTTT

V: TRBV3-1/TRBV3-2
size: .
J: TRBJ2-5
D: .
CDR3: CASSPPYQGFGETQYF
DNA: TGTGCCAGCAGCCCCCCCTATCAGGGTTTTGGAGAGACCCAGTACTTC

V: TRBV3-1/TRBV3-2
size: once
J: TRBJ1-1
D: .
CDR3: CASSRRGWNTEAFF
DNA: TGTGCCAGCAGTCGACGGGGGTGGAACACTGAAGCTTTCTTT

V: TRBV7-8
size: .
J: TRBJ1-2
D: TRBD1
CDR3: CASSASRGLDGYTF
DNA: TGTGCCAGCAGCGCCAGCAGGGGGTTGGATGGCTACACCTTC

V: TRBV11-2
size: .
J: TRBJ2-3
D: TRBD1
CDR3: CASSSRIGQGAGDTQYF
DNA: TGTGCCAGCAGCTCGAGGATAGGACAGGGGGCGGGGGATACGCAGTATTTT

V: TRBV18
size: .
J: TRBJ1-5
D: .
CDR3: CASSPTDNQPQHF
DNA: TGTGCCAGCTCACCAACAGACAATCAGCCCCAGCATTTT

V: TRBV13
size: few
J: TRBJ1-2
D: TRBD1
CDR3: CASSLGQGYGYTF
DNA: TGTGCCAGCAGCCTCGGACAGGGGTATGGCTACACCTTC

V: TRBV20-1
size: .
J: TRBJ2-7
D: TRBD2
CDR3: CSASRLAGVYEQYF
DNA: TGCAGTGCTAGTAGGCTAGCGGGGGTCTACGAGCAGTACTTC

V: TRBV6-5
size: .
J: TRBJ1-1
D: .
CDR3: CASSPILNTEAFF
DNA: TGTGCCAGCAGTCCGATCCTAAACACTGAAGCTTTCTTT

V: TRBV24-1
size: .
J: TRBJ1-5
D: .
CDR3: CATSDGGGSQPQHF
DNA: TGTGCCACCAGTGATGGTGGAGGGTCCCAGCCCCAGCATTTT

V: TRBV5-1
size: .
J: TRBJ2-7
D: .
CDR3: CASSSSVYEQYF
DNA: TGCGCCAGCAGCTCCAGTGTCTACGAGCAGTACTTC

V: TRBV13
size: .
J: TRBJ1-2
D: .
CDR3: CASSLGAQVRYTF
DNA: TGTGCCAGCAGCTTAGGGGCCCAGGTCCGCTACACCTTC

V: TRBV11-3
size: .
J: TRBJ2-1
D: TRBD1
CDR3: CASSSGTGVANEQFF
DNA: TGTGCCAGCAGCTCCGGGACAGGGGTGGCCAATGAGCAGTTCTTC

V: TRBV11-2
size: .
J: TRBJ2-6
D: .
CDR3: CASIAGFSGANVLTF
DNA: TGTGCCAGCATTGCGGGGTTTTCTGGGGCCAACGTCCTGACTTTC

V: TRBV6-6
size: .
J: TRBJ2-1
D: TRBD2
CDR3: CASTNPFSGGYNEQFF
DNA: TGTGCCAGCACCAACCCCTTTAGCGGGGGCTACAATGAGCAGTTCTTC

V: TRBV6-6
size: .
J: TRBJ2-7
D: .
CDR3: CASSYSGSSYEQYF
DNA: TGTGCCAGCAGTTACTCCGGGAGCTCCTACGAGCAGTACTTC

V: TRBV7-2
size: few
J: TRBJ2-7
D: .
CDR3: CASSLSPTYEQYF
DNA: TGTGCCAGCAGCTTAAGCCCCACCTACGAGCAGTACTTC

V: TRBV5-1
size: .
J: TRBJ2-2
D: TRBD1
CDR3: CASSLPTGDHTGELFF
DNA: TGCGCCAGCAGCCTACCGACAGGGGACCACACCGGGGAGCTGTTTTTT

V: TRBV5-4
size: .
J: TRBJ2-2
D: .
CDR3: CASSTGGSTGELFF
DNA: TGTGCCAGCAGCACCGGCGGCAGCACCGGGGAGCTGTTTTTT

V: TRBV3-1/TRBV3-2
size: once
J: TRBJ1-1
D: TRBD1
CDR3: CASSQGDRLEAFF
DNA: TGTGCCAGCAGCCAAGGGGACAGACTTGAAGCTTTCTTT

V: TRBV20-1
size: .
J: TRBJ1-5
D: .
CDR3: CSASFWQGDQPQHF
DNA: TGCAGTGCTAGTTTTTGGCAGGGCGATCAGCCCCAGCATTTT

V: TRBV6-5
size: .
J: TRBJ1-3
D: .
CDR3: CASRRQENGGNTIYF
DNA: TGTGCCAGCAGAAGACAGGAAAACGGTGGAAACACCATATATTTT

V: TRBV5-4
size: many
J: TRBJ1-2
D: .
CDR3: CASSLSGLNYGYTF
DNA: TGTGCCAGCAGCTTGTCAGGACTCAACTATGGCTACACCTTC

V: TRBV7-2
size: .
J: TRBJ2-1
D: .
CDR3: CASSLASAYNEQFF
DNA: TGTGCCAGCAGCTTAGCCTCAGCCTACAATGAGCAGTTCTTC